The sequence of this TCR beta chain was determined in a study of cytomegalovirus exposure and HLA in healthy donors. Whole-study findings and limits: Many donors carried some public TCRs, although rarity characterized most TCR sequences.

Points on this clone: The antigen remains unidentified.

The method was immunoSEQ multiplex PCR; TCRdb's version includes in-frame clones alone and lacks a portion of them. The data show approximately 150,000 clones, around nine tenths seen once. Sequencing was carried out using PBMCs. The TCR sequence derives from a man younger than 35 in good health and CMV-seropositive.

The CDR3 nucleotides read TGTGCCAGCGTTTTGCACAGGGGATACAAACAGCAAGAGACCCAGTACTTC. It yields the protein CASVLHRGYKQQETQYF. The chain has TRBV12-1 and TRBJ2-5; TRBD1 reflects the table's D call only, with no check against the DNA. TRBV12-1 is a recognized pseudogene. The CDR3 is 17 amino acids.